The 24 T cell receptor beta chains below were found in one sample sequenced in a study of blood T cell repertoires in COVID-19. Assay used: immunoSEQ multiplex PCR; TCRdb lists only in-frame clones, some missing. This sample has about 130,000 clones, with under 85% found just once. Sequenced material: PBMCs or T cells enriched from blood (not recorded which). The receptors come from a young man who had recovered from COVID-19.

The chain recombines TRBV13 with TRBJ2-1, with TRBD1 as a possible D gene (6 bases). This CDR3 has 16 amino acids. The V and J ends lost 1 base and 5 bases respectively, with 15 bases between them. Germline CDR1 reads PRHDT; CDR2 reads FYEKMQ (reference sequence). CDR3: CASSLVPTGKNNEQFF. CDR3 DNA: TGTGCCAGCAGCTTAGTTCCTACAGGGAAAAACAATGAGCAGTTCTTC.

This chain links TRBV7-9 with TRBJ2-3; D is possibly TRBD1 (5 bases). The CDR3 length is 15 residues. Trimming cost V 5 bases and J 2 bases, with 14 bases left between them. CDR1 is SEHNR and CDR2 is FQNEAQ in the germline V gene (reference sequence). The chain's CDR3 is CASSRKTVNTDTQYF. Written as DNA, the CDR3 is TGTGCCAGCAGCCGCAAGACAGTAAACACAGATACGCAGTATTTT.

This chain links TRBV2 with TRBJ2-5, with 9 nucleotides matching TRBD1. V lost 7 bases to trimming and J lost 5 bases; unmatched junction nucleotides: 2. Germline lookup yields CDR1 SNHLY and CDR2 FYNNEI. The CDR3 has 12 residues. The CDR3 sequence: CASMGQGETQYF. DNA of the CDR3: TGTGCCAGCATGGGACAGGGTGAGACCCAGTACTTC. The full variable domain, in which reference TRBV2 and TRBJ2-5 provide the parts outside the CDR3, is EPEVTQTPSHQVTQMGQEVILRCVPISNHLYFYWYRQILGQKVEFLVSFYNNEISEKSEIFDDQFSVERPDGSNFTLKIRSTKLEDSAMYFCASMGQGETQYFGPGTRLLVL.

V gene TRBV19 combines with J gene TRBJ2-2; the match to TRBD1 covers 8 bases. Germline CDR1 is LNHDA and CDR2 is SQIVND (reference sequence). This CDR3 comprises 15 residues. V lost 5 bases to trimming and J lost 9 bases; unmatched junction nucleotides: 11. The CDR3 here is CASSVQGARVRELFF. Written as DNA, the CDR3 is TGTGCCAGTAGTGTCCAGGGGGCGCGTGTCCGGGAGCTGTTTTTT.

In nucleotides, the CDR3 is TGTGCCAGCAGCTTAACTAGCGGGGACAGCTCCTACGAGCAGTACTTC. It yields the protein CASSLTSGDSSYEQYF. The rearrangement links TRBV7-2 to TRBJ2-7, with 10 positions matching TRBD2. Germline CDR1 SGHTA, CDR2 FQGNSA. The V segment lost 2 bases and the J segment 0 bases; nucleotides outside the gene matches: 4. The CDR3 runs 16 residues.

CDR3 coding DNA: TGTGCCAGCAGCCCGGACAGGGGTGGCACTGAAGCTTTCTTT. This translates into CASSPDRGGTEAFF. The V gene is TRBV3-1 (or the pseudogene TRBV3-2), the J gene TRBJ1-1; 9 bases line up with TRBD1. The CDR3 has 14 amino acids. The germline gives CDR1 LGHDT, CDR2 YNNKEL (reference sequence). J was trimmed by 4 bases and V by 4 bases; bases with no gene match: 4.

The chain couples TRBV24-1 to TRBJ2-1, with 7 nucleotides matching TRBD1. Germline CDR1 and CDR2: KGHDR and SFDVKD. The V gene end was trimmed by 3 bases and the J gene end by 6 bases; junction bases not matched to a gene: 4. This CDR3 is built from 14 residues. CDR3 sequence reads: CATSDGQGVNEQFF. The CDR3 DNA sequence: TGTGCCACCAGTGATGGCCAGGGGGTCAATGAGCAGTTCTTC.

The rearrangement joins TRBV7-8 to TRBJ2-5; 11 bases fit TRBD2. The trim removed 5 bases at V and 1 base at J, leaving 6 bases unmatched. CDR3 length equals 16 residues. The germline gives CDR1 SGHVS, CDR2 FQNEAQ. CDR3 sequence reads: CASSLTGLAVQETQYF. CDR3 DNA sequence: TGTGCCAGCAGCCTGACGGGACTAGCGGTCCAAGAGACCCAGTACTTC.

This chain links TRBV18 with TRBJ2-7, with 8 bases identical to TRBD2. V shed 3 bases, J shed 0 bases, and the junction held 1 base outside the gene matches. There are 14 residues in the CDR3. Germline CDR1 is KGHSH and CDR2 is LQKENI. This chain's CDR3 is CASSPGGASYEQYV. In nucleotides, the CDR3 is TGTGCCAGCTCACCCGGGGGGGCCTCCTACGAGCAGTACGTC.

The chain recombines TRBV5-8 with TRBJ1-5; no clear D. Deletions cut 7 bases from V and 1 base from J, with 15 bases between. Germline V gene lookup returns CDR1 SGHTS and CDR2 YDEGEE. The CDR3 loop spans 15 amino acids. CDR3: CASSLQRDSNQPQHF. CDR3 bases: TGTGCCAGCTCTCTCCAGCGTGACAGCAATCAGCCCCAGCATTTT. The variable domain in full, with the rest retrieved from reference TRBV5-8 and TRBJ1-5, is EAGVTQSPTHLIKTRGQQATLRCSPISGHTSVYWYQQALGLGLQFLLWYDEGEERNRGNFPPRFSGRQFPNYSSELNVNALELEDSALYLCASSLQRDSNQPQHFGDGTRLSIL.

This clone has only one observation. The chain carries TRBV19 and TRBJ2-4, with D possibly being TRBD1 (7 bases). CDR1 and CDR2 from the germline V gene are LNHDA and SQIVND (reference sequence). The CDR3 spans 15 residues. The V gene lost 6 bases and the J gene lost 3 bases, with 15 bases spanning the gap. CDR3 sequence: CASSQGGSVKNIQYF. The CDR3 nucleotides read TGTGCCAGTAGCCAGGGGGGTTCGGTCAAAAACATTCAGTACTTC.

The chain couples TRBV19 to TRBJ2-7; D possibly corresponds to TRBD2 (5 bases). The CDR3 is 15 amino acids. Per germline, CDR1 LNHDA and CDR2 SQIVND (reference sequence). V shed 4 bases and J shed 5 bases, with 18 bases lying between them. CDR3 in amino acids: CASSNARGDNDEQYF. For the CDR3, the DNA is TGTGCCAGTAGTAATGCTCGGGGAGATAACGACGAGCAGTACTTC.

This clone was seen a single time. This chain links TRBV5-1 with TRBJ2-5, with 8 nucleotides matching TRBD1. There are 13 residues in the CDR3. CDR1 is SGHRS, CDR2 YFSETQ, per germline. Losses at the gene ends were 4 bases for V and 3 bases for J; bases not matched to a gene: 2. The CDR3 bases are TGCGCCAGCAGCGCACAGGGGGAAGAGACCCAGTACTTC. Residues: CASSAQGEETQYF. The whole variable domain, remainder taken from reference TRBV5-1 and TRBJ2-5, is KAGVTQTPRYLIKTRGQQVTLSCSPISGHRSVSWYQQTPGQGLQFLFEYFSETQRNKGNFPGRFSGRQFSNSRSEMNVSTLELGDSALYLCASSAQGEETQYFGPGTRLLVL.

DNA for the CDR3: TGTGCCAGCAGCCCCGGACTAGCGGGAGGGCCAGATACGCAGTATTTT. Protein sequence: CASSPGLAGGPDTQYF. The rearrangement uses TRBV6-4 and TRBJ2-3; 15 positions match TRBD2. The J segment lost 4 bases and the V segment lost 6 bases, leaving 5 bases of the junction unmatched. Germline CDR1 and CDR2: MRHNA and SNTAGT. CDR3 length equals 16 residues.

The chain employs TRBV2 and TRBJ2-3, with 7 bases that match TRBD2. Per germline, CDR1 SNHLY and CDR2 FYNNEI. CDR3 length: 15 amino acids. The junction had 10 bases not matched to a gene; V was cut back by 4 bases and J by 6 bases. The DNA of the CDR3 is TGTGCCAGCAGTGTCCGGAGACTAGCTTCGGATACGCAGTATTTT. It codes for CASSVRRLASDTQYF.

The V call is TRBV12-3 or TRBV12-4, the J call TRBJ1-5, with 7 bases identical to TRBD1. Losses at the gene ends were 6 bases for V and 1 base for J; bases not matched to a gene: 0. The CDR3 loop spans 13 amino acids. CDR3: CASRQGSNQPQHF. CDR3 nucleotides: TGTGCCAGCAGACAGGGGAGCAATCAGCCCCAGCATTTT.

The chain is built from TRBV5-8 and TRBJ1-1; 8 bases line up with TRBD1. Losses at the gene ends were 4 bases for V and 4 bases for J; bases not matched to a gene: 3. The CDR3 sequence is 13 residues long. Germline CDR1 and CDR2: SGHTS and YDEGEE. In nucleotides, the CDR3 is TGTGCCAGCAGCATACAGGGGGGCACTGAAGCTTTCTTT. Translating gives CASSIQGGTEAFF.

This clone was seen ten or more times. The chain couples TRBV4-2 to TRBJ2-1; TRBD2 matches 10 bases. Germline V gene lookup returns CDR1 LGHNA and CDR2 YNFKEQ. This CDR3 has 16 amino acids. With V trimmed by 0 bases and J by 6 bases, 5 bases remained unmatched. The CDR3 region has the DNA TGTGCCAGCAGCCAAGAGGGAGCTAGCGGGGGCAATGAGCAGTTCTTC. Translation: CASSQEGASGGNEQFF.

This clone was counted only a few times. The V call is TRBV7-9, the J call TRBJ2-3, with 7 bases that match TRBD2. There are 16 residues in the CDR3. V dropped 0 bases and J dropped 3; count of bases not matched to a gene: 6. The germline V gene encodes CDR1 SEHNR and CDR2 FQNEAQ (reference sequence). Here the CDR3 DNA reads TGTGCCAGCAGCTTAGCGCTTCAAGCGGGGACAGATACGCAGTATTTT. This codes for CASSLALQAGTDTQYF. Together with reference TRBV7-9 and TRBJ2-3, the CDR3 gives the full variable domain: DTGVSQNPRHKITKRGQNVTFRCDPISEHNRLYWYRQTLGQGPEFLTYFQNEAQLEKSRLLSDRFSAERPKGSFSTLEIQRTEQGDSAMYLCASSLALQAGTDTQYFGPGTRLTVL.

The gene calls are TRBV7-8 and TRBJ1-1, with TRBD1 as a possible D gene (5 bases). This CDR3 has 14 amino acids. Trimming stripped 3 bases from V and 7 bases from J, with 15 bases between. Germline values: CDR1 SGHVS, CDR2 FQNEAQ. CDR3 sequence reads: CASSLFGREGEAFF. DNA for the CDR3: TGTGCCAGCAGCTTGTTCGGCAGGGAGGGTGAAGCTTTCTTT.

The rearrangement uses TRBV6-2 or TRBV6-3 and TRBJ1-4, with 7 nucleotides matching TRBD1. V was pared by 0 bases and J by 0 bases, with 7 bases of the junction left unmatched. This CDR3 is built from 18 residues. Germline CDR1 is MNHEY and CDR2 is SVGEGT. CDR3 amino acids: CASSYSSRGFSTNEKLFF. The CDR3 DNA reads TGTGCCAGCAGTTACTCGAGCAGGGGGTTTTCAACTAATGAAAAACTGTTTTTT.

This chain's CDR3 is CASSRDSSQETQYF. The CDR3, as DNA: TGCGCCAGCAGCCGGGACTCCTCACAAGAGACCCAGTACTTC. The rearrangement uses TRBV5-1 and TRBJ2-5, with a tentative D call TRBD2 (6 bases). Germline loops: CDR1 SGHRS, CDR2 YFSETQ. The V end lost 4 bases, the J end lost 2 bases, and 12 bases lay between the germline ends. This CDR3 spans 14 amino acids.

This clone was seen once. The V gene is TRBV7-9, the J gene TRBJ2-1; 12 positions agree with TRBD2. Germline assignment: CDR1 SEHNR and CDR2 FQNEAQ (reference sequence). CDR3 size: 15 residues. V was clipped by 5 bases and J by 9 bases; unmatched bases: 8. The CDR3 spells CASSAPSGGASEQFF. CDR3 nucleotides: TGTGCCAGCAGCGCCCCTAGCGGGGGGGCCTCTGAGCAGTTCTTC.

In DNA, the CDR3 is TGTGCCAGCAGCCGTCAGGAGAACACTGAAGCTTTCTTT. Amino acids: CASSRQENTEAFF. The V call is TRBV7-9, the J call TRBJ1-1; D is ambiguous. V gave up 5 bases and J gave up 1 base, with 8 bases separating them. In germline, CDR1 is SEHNR, CDR2 FQNEAQ (reference sequence). The CDR3 sequence is 13 residues long.